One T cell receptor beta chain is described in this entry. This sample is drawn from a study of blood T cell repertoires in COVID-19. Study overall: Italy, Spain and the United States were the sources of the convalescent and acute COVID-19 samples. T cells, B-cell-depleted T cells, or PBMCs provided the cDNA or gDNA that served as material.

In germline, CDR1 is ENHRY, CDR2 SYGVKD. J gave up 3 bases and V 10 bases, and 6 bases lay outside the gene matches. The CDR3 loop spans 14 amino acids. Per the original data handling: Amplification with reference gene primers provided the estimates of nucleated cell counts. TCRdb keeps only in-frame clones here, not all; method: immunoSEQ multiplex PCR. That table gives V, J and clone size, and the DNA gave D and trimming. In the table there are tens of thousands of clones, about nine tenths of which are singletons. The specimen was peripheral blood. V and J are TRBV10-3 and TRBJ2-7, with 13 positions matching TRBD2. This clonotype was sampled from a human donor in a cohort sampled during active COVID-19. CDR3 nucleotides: TGTGCCACCTCAGGACTAGCGGGAGACTACGAGCAGTACTTC. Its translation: CATSGLAGDYEQYF.